The 3 T cell receptor beta chains given below trace back to one sample, sequenced in a study of blood T cell repertoires in COVID-19. The table came from immunoSEQ multiplex PCR; TCRdb's copy has only in-frame clones and leaves some out. The table shows approximately 97,000 clones, with around 90% occurring only once. Sequenced sample: peripheral blood. These receptors all stem from a woman aged 50 to 65 with COVID-19, enrolled during active disease.

The rearrangement links TRBV28 to TRBJ2-1, with TRBD2 matching over 12 bases. Trimming at V came to 4 bases and at J to 1 base, leaving 11 bases not matched to a gene. The CDR3 is made up of 19 amino acids. In germline, CDR1 is MDHEN, CDR2 SYDVKM. The CDR3 region is CASSSPGLAGLNSYNEQFF. The CDR3 DNA follows: TGTGCCAGCAGTTCTCCGGGACTAGCGGGCCTAAATTCCTACAATGAGCAGTTCTTC.

CDR3 loop: CASSQSRVANEKLFF. In nucleotides, the CDR3 is TGTGCCAGCAGCCAATCCCGGGTTGCTAATGAAAAACTGTTTTTT. The V gene is TRBV4-2, the J gene TRBJ1-4; D not resolved. This CDR3 comprises 15 residues. Germline CDR1 and CDR2: LGHNA and YNFKEQ. Between the trimmed V and J ends, which lost 2 bases and 3 bases, there was a span of 10 bases.

The chain joins TRBV3-1 (or the pseudogene TRBV3-2) to TRBJ1-1; weak D call: TRBD1 (5 bases). V lost 0 bases and J 1 base, leaving 12 bases between the germline ends. The CDR3 contains 16 residues. Looked up from germline, CDR1 is LGHDT and CDR2 is YNNKEL (reference sequence). The DNA for the CDR3 is TGTGCCAGCAGCCAAGACAGCAGGGCCCGGAACACTGAAGCTTTCTTT. This translates into CASSQDSRARNTEAFF.